This entry features one T cell receptor beta chain sequence. Its antigen is as yet unknown. The CDR3 is 14 amino acids. CDR1 SGHRS and CDR2 YFSETQ come from the germline V gene. V shed 0 bases and J shed 5 bases, with 11 bases lying between them. Repertoires were generated with immunoSEQ multiplex PCR, while TCRdb's copy carries only in-frame clones and drops some. The profile shows 3,000 or so clones, 65% to 80% of them singletons. The source of the sample is a study of tumor-infiltrating lymphocytes in localized non-small cell lung cancer. As for the study in general: Tumor tissue and non-adjacent uninvolved lung came from each patient. Findings of the study overall: Different pieces of the same tissue went to different assays, confounding technical variation with intratumor heterogeneity. Not all patients were TCR sequenced, owing to tissue quantity.

This clonotype originated in a human donor with non-small cell lung cancer. Sequencing was done on a sample of uninvolved lung tissue not adjacent to the tumor. The chain joins TRBV5-1 to TRBJ1-1, with TRBD1 as a possible D gene (6 bases). The CDR3 is CASSLDVQGTEAFF. DNA for the CDR3: TGCGCCAGCAGCTTGGATGTCCAGGGGACTGAAGCTTTCTTT.